A single sample is the source of the 4 T cell receptor beta chains below, sequenced in a study of blood T cell repertoires in COVID-19. Assay used: immunoSEQ multiplex PCR; TCRdb lists only in-frame clones, some missing. This sample yields roughly 67,000 clones, of which more than 70% are seen a single time; more than 3.5% belongs to the top ten. Sequences were obtained from peripheral blood. These receptors originate from a man in his fifties with acute or convalescent COVID-19.

The chain links TRBV19 to TRBJ1-5; TRBD1 agrees at 9 bases. The CDR3 consists of 18 residues. Germline loops: CDR1 LNHDA, CDR2 SQIVND (reference sequence). V shed 3 bases, J shed 0 bases, and the junction held 9 bases outside the gene matches. CDR3: CASSMMGTGQYSNQPQHF. CDR3 sequence (DNA): TGTGCCAGTAGTATGATGGGGACAGGGCAGTATAGCAATCAGCCCCAGCATTTT.

This clone was recorded only once. This chain connects TRBV15 to TRBJ1-2; TRBD1 might be the D (5 bases). The CDR3 spans 15 residues. Per the germline V gene, CDR1 is LNHNV and CDR2 is YYDKDF (reference sequence). Trimming removed 0 bases from V and 4 bases from J, with 12 bases in between. The CDR3 is CATSREGPGGYGYTF. CDR3 coding DNA: TGTGCCACCAGCAGAGAGGGGCCGGGGGGCTATGGCTACACCTTC.

The chain combines TRBV28 with TRBJ2-1; 9 bases match TRBD2. The CDR3 is made up of 12 amino acids. CDR1 and CDR2 from the germline V gene are MDHEN and SYDVKM. V shed 8 bases, J shed 7 bases, and the junction held 3 bases outside the gene matches. CDR3 region: CASRGLANEQFF. The DNA for the CDR3 is TGTGCCAGCCGGGGACTAGCAAATGAGCAGTTCTTC.

The V gene is TRBV7-9, the J gene TRBJ2-5; TRBD1 matches at 8 bases. The germline V gene encodes CDR1 SEHNR and CDR2 FQNEAQ (reference sequence). There are 13 residues in the CDR3. V trimming: 11 bases; J trimming: 2 bases; junction bases outside the gene matches: 7. CDR3 DNA: TGTGCCGGACAGGGTTGGCATCAAGAGACCCAGTACTTC. Its protein product is CAGQGWHQETQYF.